A selection of T cell receptor beta chains follows, all from one sample in a study of T cell responses to AZD1222 COVID-19 vaccine. Libraries were prepared by immunoSEQ multiplex PCR; TCRdb keeps only in-frame clonotypes and omits some of them. Of about 130,000 clones listed, about nine tenths are singletons. The sample here was peripheral blood, taken on day 0 of AZD1222 vaccination. The origin of the receptors is an adult in good health. Both conserved end residues are part of each CDR3. D genes are given only for firm matches. The size field is filled for only some rows; it gives once, few, many or a size class.

cdr3_aa,cdr3_nt,d_call,j_call,clone_size,v_call
CASSRPEGPGAFF,TGTGCCAGCAGTCGGCCGGAGGGGCCGGGAGCTTTCTTT,NA,TRBJ1-1,NA,TRBV28
CASTTGGSYNSPLHF,TGCGCCAGCACAACAGGGGGCTCCTATAATTCACCCCTCCACTTT,TRBD1,TRBJ1-6,NA,TRBV5-1
CASSLLGINTEAFF,TGTGCCAGCAGTTTACTGGGCATCAACACTGAAGCTTTCTTT,NA,TRBJ1-1,NA,TRBV28
CASSQRQPYNEQFF,TGTGCCAGCAGCCAGCGACAGCCCTACAATGAGCAGTTCTTC,NA,TRBJ2-1,NA,TRBV14
CAIYPGTDPYEQYF,TGTGCCATCTATCCGGGGACAGACCCCTACGAGCAGTACTTC,TRBD1,TRBJ2-7,few,TRBV2
CASSLAAGVGYNEQFF,TGTGCCAGCAGCTTAGCCGCCGGGGTGGGATACAATGAGCAGTTCTTC,NA,TRBJ2-1,NA,TRBV11-3
CASSQFNRGYTF,TGTGCCAGCAGCCAATTTAATCGTGGCTACACCTTC,NA,TRBJ1-2,NA,TRBV3-1/TRBV3-2
CASSSPGGAGANSPLHF,TGTGCCAGCAGCTCCCCAGGGGGCGCCGGAGCGAATTCACCCCTCCACTTT,TRBD1,TRBJ1-6,NA,TRBV11-2
CASSMGRVGNQPQHF,TGTGCCAGTAGTATGGGCAGGGTTGGCAATCAGCCCCAGCATTTT,NA,TRBJ1-5,once,TRBV19
CASSQGVGSGQPQHF,TGCGCCAGCAGCCAAGGCGTGGGCAGTGGTCAGCCCCAGCATTTT,NA,TRBJ1-5,NA,TRBV4-3
CASSPSTSGAGGTQYF,TGTGCCAGCAGCCCCTCGACTAGCGGGGCCGGTGGGACCCAGTACTTC,TRBD2,TRBJ2-5,NA,TRBV5-6
CASGAFNEQFF,TGTGCCAGCGGGGCCTTCAATGAGCAGTTCTTC,NA,TRBJ2-1,NA,TRBV28
CASSEGPGGEYGYTF,TGTGCCAGCAGTGAAGGGCCAGGGGGCGAGTATGGCTACACCTTC,TRBD1,TRBJ1-2,few,TRBV2
CASSLPSVGEWGYTF,TGTGCCAGCAGCTTACCCAGCGTTGGGGAGTGGGGCTACACCTTC,NA,TRBJ1-2,NA,TRBV7-8
CASNHGTGGNEQFF,TGTGCCAGCAACCACGGGACAGGGGGTAATGAGCAGTTCTTC,TRBD1,TRBJ2-1,NA,TRBV10-3
CASSLAGTGGTEAFF,TGTGCCAGCAGCTTGGCCGGGACAGGGGGAACTGAAGCTTTCTTT,TRBD1,TRBJ1-1,once,TRBV5-5
CASSGLTGPLNTEAFF,TGTGCCAGCAGTGGGTTGACAGGCCCGTTGAACACTGAAGCTTTCTTT,NA,TRBJ1-1,NA,TRBV6-2/TRBV6-3
CASSQARGGGYGYTF,TGCGCCAGCAGCCAAGCACGGGGCGGGGGTTATGGCTACACCTTC,NA,TRBJ1-2,NA,TRBV4-1
CASSTHVELNSPLHF,TGTGCCAGCAGTACCCATGTGGAGTTAAATTCACCCCTCCACTTT,NA,TRBJ1-6,NA,TRBV28
CASSPRGGQYSNQPQHF,TGTGCCAGCTCACCACGAGGGGGACAGTATAGCAATCAGCCCCAGCATTTT,TRBD1,TRBJ1-5,NA,TRBV18
CASRLRGENTEAFF,TGTGCCAGCAGGTTGAGGGGCGAGAACACTGAAGCTTTCTTT,NA,TRBJ1-1,once,TRBV6-6
CASRRSGGRGETQYF,TGTGCCAGCAGACGCAGCGGGGGGAGAGGAGAGACCCAGTACTTC,TRBD2,TRBJ2-5,once,TRBV11-2
CASSPRDKGYGYTF,TGTGCCAGCTCACCCCGGGACAAAGGCTATGGCTACACCTTC,NA,TRBJ1-2,NA,TRBV18
CAISDRGGTEAFF,TGTGCCATCAGTGACAGGGGTGGGACTGAAGCTTTCTTT,NA,TRBJ1-1,NA,TRBV10-3
CASSQTGVQETQYF,TGTGCCAGCTCACAGACGGGAGTTCAAGAGACCCAGTACTTC,NA,TRBJ2-5,NA,TRBV18
CASSQGQYTEAFF,TGTGCCAGCAGCCAAGGACAGTACACTGAAGCTTTCTTT,NA,TRBJ1-1,NA,TRBV3-1/TRBV3-2